A single sample is the source of the 31 T cell receptor beta chains below, sequenced in a study of T-cell memory formation after mild COVID-19. One entry per CDR3 protein results from TCRdb running MiXCR on the 5' RACE reads. Of just under 550,000 distinct CDR3 sequences in the sample, roughly 20% are singletons; the top ten hold around 12%. The sequencing sample was made of PBMCs or a T cell subset sorted from them (not recorded which). These receptors all stem from an adult woman who had mild COVID-19 (a few samples of this study predate the infection). Cell type and time point are not known.

The chain has TRBV29-1 and TRBJ2-7; 7 bases align to TRBD2. From germline, CDR1 is SQVTM and CDR2 ANQGSEA. Trimming removed 7 bases from V and 4 bases from J; junction bases left unmatched: 7. This CDR3 contains 12 residues. The CDR3 protein is CSAISGVYEQYF. In nucleotides, the CDR3 is TGCAGCGCTATCAGCGGGGTATACGAGCAGTACTTC.

This chain uses TRBV7-3 with TRBJ2-2, with D uncertain. Trimming stripped 4 bases from V and 8 bases from J, with 11 bases between. This CDR3 is 13 amino acids long. Germline lookup yields CDR1 SGHTA and CDR2 FQGTGA. The CDR3 protein is CASSSNNPGELFF. The CDR3 DNA reads as TGTGCCAGCAGCTCTAATAACCCAGGGGAGCTGTTTTTT.

This clonotype was seen a handful of times. The chain combines TRBV20-1 with TRBJ2-7; TRBD2 aligns across 7 bases. The CDR3 is 13 amino acids. CDR1 and CDR2 (germline): DFQATT, SNEGSKA (reference sequence). J lost 1 base, V lost 0 bases, and 0 bases had no gene match. This CDR3 is CSARERGSYEQYF. CDR3 bases: TGCAGTGCTAGAGAGCGGGGGTCCTACGAGCAGTACTTC.

The chain uses TRBV7-9 and TRBJ2-1, with 9 bases fitting TRBD2. Germline loops: CDR1 SEHNR, CDR2 FQNEAQ (reference sequence). The CDR3 spans 16 residues. The V segment lost 11 bases and the J segment 0 bases; nucleotides outside the gene matches: 11. Written as DNA, the CDR3 is TGTGCCGCCGGGGCTAGCGGGAAAAGCTCCTACAATGAGCAGTTCTTC. It encodes CAAGASGKSSYNEQFF.

This clonotype was recorded many times. CDR3 DNA: TGTGCCAGCAGCGGAGGGACTAGCGGGCGTGAGACCCAGTACTTC. Translated, it gives CASSGGTSGRETQYF. The rearrangement joins TRBV9 to TRBJ2-5; 12 nucleotides line up with TRBD2. Germline V gene data show CDR1 as SGDLS and CDR2 as YYNGEE. J lost 5 bases, V lost 3 bases, and 5 bases had no gene match. The CDR3 is 15 amino acids.

The chain employs TRBV7-9 and TRBJ2-7, with TRBD2 matching 9 bases. V was clipped by 5 bases and J by 7 bases; unmatched bases: 9. Germline V gene data show CDR1 as SEHNR and CDR2 as FQNEAQ (reference sequence). CDR3 length: 14 residues. As DNA, the CDR3 is TGTGCCAGCAGCCCAGAGCGGGAGGTTCTTGAGCAGTACTTC. It yields the protein CASSPEREVLEQYF.

This clonotype was detected ten times or more. The V and J genes are TRBV12-3 or TRBV12-4 and TRBJ2-5; D is perhaps TRBD1 or TRBD2 (5 bases each). The V and J ends lost 7 bases and 5 bases respectively, with 23 bases between them. The CDR3 consists of 16 residues. CDR3 amino acids: CASNSRWDLPKETQYF. In DNA, the CDR3 is TGTGCCAGCAACAGTAGGTGGGACCTGCCCAAGGAGACCCAGTACTTC.

This clonotype appeared a few times. The chain couples TRBV5-1 to TRBJ1-6; D is unclear. Germline CDR1 reads SGHRS; CDR2 reads YFSETQ. The CDR3 consists of 16 residues. Trimming took 4 bases from V and 0 from J, leaving 11 bases between them. The CDR3 reads CASSPDGSSYNSPLHF. CDR3 nucleotide sequence: TGCGCCAGCAGCCCGGACGGAAGCTCCTATAATTCACCCCTCCACTTT.

V gene TRBV29-1 combines with J gene TRBJ1-2; 8 bases align to TRBD1. The ends lost 6 bases at V and 8 bases at J; junction bases unmatched: 14. Germline CDR1 and CDR2: SQVTM and ANQGSEA. The CDR3 totals 14 residues. As DNA, the CDR3 is TGCAGCGTAGTCGGACAGGGCCCCCTATTCGGCTACACCTTC. Protein sequence: CSVVGQGPLFGYTF.

This clonotype appeared a few times. The chain is built from TRBV6-5 and TRBJ2-7; 7 bases fit TRBD2. The V segment lost 6 bases and the J segment 4 bases; nucleotides outside the gene matches: 15. The CDR3 totals 16 residues. Germline lookup yields CDR1 MNHEY and CDR2 SVGAGI. The CDR3 region is CASSFGLGLSMYEQYF. As DNA, the CDR3 is TGTGCCAGCAGCTTCGGACTAGGTCTTTCTATGTACGAGCAGTACTTC.

The chain joins TRBV6-5 to TRBJ1-5; no firm D call. V was trimmed by 0 bases and J by 2 bases, leaving 5 bases between them. Germline V gene data show CDR1 as MNHEY and CDR2 as SVGAGI. The CDR3 contains 14 residues. CDR3 nucleotides: TGTGCCAGCAGTTACTCGGCAGGCAATCAGCCCCAGCATTTT. The encoded protein is CASSYSAGNQPQHF.

This clonotype showed up many times. The V call is TRBV12-3 or TRBV12-4, the J call TRBJ2-7; TRBD2 matches 12 bases. The CDR3 extends over 14 amino acids. V gave up 5 bases and J gave up 5 bases; unmatched junction bases: 4. CDR3 residues: CASSPRLAGDEQYF. Here the CDR3 DNA reads TGTGCCAGCAGTCCTCGACTAGCGGGAGACGAGCAGTACTTC.

This clonotype showed up many times. The CDR3 sequence: CASSFDRTAYNEQFF. The CDR3 DNA sequence: TGTGCCAGCAGCTTCGATCGGACTGCCTACAATGAGCAGTTCTTC. The gene calls are TRBV7-3 and TRBJ2-1; possible D gene TRBD2, 5 bases. Germline loops: CDR1 SGHTA, CDR2 FQGTGA. Trimming stripped 3 bases from V and 2 bases from J, with 11 bases between. The CDR3 is 15 amino acids.

This chain links TRBV6-1 with TRBJ2-3; no definite D call. Germline V CDR1 and CDR2: MNHNS, SASEGT. Trimming stripped 6 bases from V and 3 bases from J, with 13 bases between. The CDR3 runs to 14 residues. In DNA, the CDR3 is TGTGCCAGCAGCGTTGTGGGAATAACAGATACGCAGTATTTT. It encodes CASSVVGITDTQYF.

This clonotype was detected a few times. The CDR3 loop reads CASTRQDSYEQYF. CDR3 coding DNA: TGTGCCAGCACCAGACAGGACTCCTACGAGCAGTACTTC. The gene calls are TRBV6-5 and TRBJ2-7; TRBD1 might be the D (6 bases). The germline gives CDR1 MNHEY, CDR2 SVGAGI. V gave up 7 bases and J gave up 0 bases, with 10 bases separating them. CDR3 length equals 13 residues.

This chain joins TRBV24-1 and TRBJ2-1; TRBD1 is a possible D gene (7 bases). Between the trimmed V and J ends, which lost 4 bases and 7 bases, there was a span of 16 bases. CDR1 and CDR2 from the germline V gene are KGHDR and SFDVKD. The CDR3 length is 15 residues. The CDR3 DNA sequence: TGTGCCACCAGTGACATCCGGGCAGGGGGGAATGAGCAGTTCTTC. It specifies CATSDIRAGGNEQFF.

The rearrangement joins TRBV7-2 to TRBJ2-3, with D possibly matching TRBD2 (5 bases). This CDR3 has 12 amino acids. V was shortened by 8 bases and J by 2 bases, with 8 bases between the two germline ends. Germline V gene lookup returns CDR1 SGHTA and CDR2 FQGNSA. This CDR3 reads CASGRNTDTQYF. The CDR3 DNA sequence: TGTGCCAGCGGGAGAAACACAGATACGCAGTATTTT.

The rearrangement joins TRBV9 to TRBJ1-5; D is possibly TRBD1 (6 bases). Germline loops: CDR1 SGDLS, CDR2 YYNGEE. The CDR3 consists of 14 residues. Trimming took off 0 bases at V and 5 bases at J, with 9 bases between the two ends. The CDR3 loop reads CASSVGTDYQPQHF. CDR3 bases: TGTGCCAGCAGCGTAGGGACAGATTATCAGCCCCAGCATTTT. The full variable domain, with the rest looked up from reference TRBV9 and TRBJ1-5, is DSGVTQTPKHLITATGQRVTLRCSPRSGDLSVYWYQQSLDQGLQFLIQYYNGEERAKGNILERFSAQQFPDLHSELNLSSLELGDSALYFCASSVGTDYQPQHFGDGTRLSIL.

A few counts support this clonotype. The chain employs TRBV6-5 and TRBJ2-1; D remains ambiguous. The V gene lost 0 bases and the J gene lost 0 bases, with 3 bases spanning the gap. Germline assignment: CDR1 MNHEY and CDR2 SVGAGI. This CDR3 has 14 residues. The CDR3 coding sequence is TGTGCCAGCAGTTACTCTAACTCCTACAATGAGCAGTTCTTC. This codes for CASSYSNSYNEQFF.

This clonotype was counted a few times. The chain links TRBV18 to TRBJ2-5; 11 bases match TRBD2. This CDR3 is built from 17 residues. Germline V gives CDR1 KGHSH, CDR2 LQKENI. Unmatched junction bases numbered 13, after V lost 6 bases and J lost 4 bases. CDR3 loop: CASSAQELAGVVETQYF. In DNA form, the CDR3 reads TGTGCCAGCTCGGCACAGGAACTAGCGGGAGTCGTAGAGACCCAGTACTTC.

This clonotype was observed a handful of times. The chain carries TRBV5-6 and TRBJ2-7, with 8 positions matching TRBD2. V lost 4 bases and J lost 2; bases outside the gene matches: 8. CDR1 is SGHDT, CDR2 YYEEEE, per germline. This CDR3 has 15 amino acids. CDR3 in amino acids: CASSPGGLAAYEQYF. The CDR3 DNA sequence: TGTGCCAGCAGCCCCGGTGGACTAGCCGCCTACGAGCAGTACTTC.

The sample holds a few counts of this clonotype. The chain couples TRBV6-6 to TRBJ2-7, with D perhaps matching TRBD2 (7 bases). The CDR3 spans 14 residues. Germline values: CDR1 MNHNY, CDR2 SVGAGI (reference sequence). Trimming left V 6 bases short and J 7 bases short, with 19 bases between. This CDR3 reads CASSRLGGLEEQYF. In nucleotides, the CDR3 is TGTGCCAGCAGCCGCCTGGGGGGGCTGGAAGAGCAGTACTTC.

This clonotype was counted only a few times. At one end, the junction sequence differs from germline, possibly due to a read error. V is TRBV12-3 or TRBV12-4 and J is TRBJ2-1, with TRBD2 identical over 9 bases. This CDR3 spans 15 amino acids. CDR3 in DNA: TGTGCCAGCAGTTTACTGACTAGCGGTCCGAATGGGCAGTTCTTC. This sequence encodes CASSLLTSGPNGQFF.

The V and J genes are TRBV12-3 or TRBV12-4 and TRBJ2-4, with TRBD1 matching over 10 bases. V lost 3 bases and J lost 7; bases outside the gene matches: 3. This CDR3 spans 14 amino acids. The CDR3 loop is CASSLTGGANIQYF. As DNA, the CDR3 is TGTGCCAGCAGTTTGACAGGGGGCGCGAACATTCAGTACTTC.

CDR3: CASSPVAGLQETQYF. CDR3 DNA: TGTGCCAGCTCACCAGTGGCGGGACTCCAAGAGACCCAGTACTTC. The V and J genes are TRBV18 and TRBJ2-5; tentatively, D is TRBD2 (6 bases). The CDR3 totals 15 residues. The germline V gene encodes CDR1 KGHSH and CDR2 LQKENI. V lost 2 bases, J lost 1 base, and 11 bases lay in between. Drawing the rest from reference TRBV18 and TRBJ2-5, the complete variable domain is NAGVMQNPRHLVRRRGQEARLRCSPMKGHSHVYWYRQLPEEGLKFMVYLQKENIIDESGMPKERFSAEFPKEGPSILRIQQVVRGDSAAYFCASSPVAGLQETQYFGPGTRLLVL.

This chain's CDR3 is CASSVGGIGEKLFF. CDR3 nucleotides: TGTGCCAGCAGCGTAGGGGGGATTGGGGAAAAACTGTTTTTT. The chain employs TRBV9 and TRBJ1-4, with D tentatively TRBD1 (5 bases). There are 14 residues in the CDR3. Per germline, CDR1 SGDLS and CDR2 YYNGEE. Trimming shortened V by 0 bases and J by 8 bases, and 11 bases separated the two germline ends.

The chain uses TRBV7-2 and TRBJ2-4; D remains unclear. This CDR3 is 12 amino acids long. V lost 0 bases and J lost 9, with 6 bases in between. Germline CDR1 SGHTA, CDR2 FQGNSA. In DNA, the CDR3 is TGTGCCAGCAGCTTAGCACCGGGCATTCAGTACTTC. Residues: CASSLAPGIQYF.

V is TRBV29-1 and J is TRBJ2-1; 8 bases map to TRBD1. Trimming cost V 8 bases and J 0 bases; bases outside gene matches: 12. The CDR3 has 16 residues. From germline, CDR1 is SQVTM and CDR2 ANQGSEA. The CDR3 reads CSTLDRAGSSYNEQFF. For the CDR3, the DNA is TGCAGCACCCTGGACAGGGCGGGTAGCTCCTACAATGAGCAGTTCTTC.

The CDR3, as DNA: TGTGCCAGCAGCTACGATGGATCGGGACAGTACGAGCAGTACTTC. Protein product: CASSYDGSGQYEQYF. The V call is TRBV5-4, the J call TRBJ2-7, with 7 bases identical to TRBD1. Looked up from germline, CDR1 is SGHNT and CDR2 is YYREEE (reference sequence). V shed 3 bases and J 4 bases; nucleotides not matched to a gene: 10. The CDR3 has 15 residues.

The V call is TRBV12-3 or TRBV12-4, the J call TRBJ2-3, with TRBD2 as a possible D gene (5 bases). The germline V and J ends were trimmed by 1 base and 4 bases, with 9 bases remaining between them. The CDR3 extends over 14 amino acids. The CDR3 reads CASSLGAGADTQYF. CDR3 DNA: TGTGCCAGCAGTTTAGGGGCCGGGGCAGATACGCAGTATTTT.

The CDR3 spells CSAAGLAGRPYEQYF. Written as DNA, the CDR3 is TGCAGTGCTGCAGGGCTAGCGGGGCGACCCTACGAGCAGTACTTC. The chain uses TRBV20-1 and TRBJ2-7; TRBD2 matches 9 bases. The J segment lost 2 bases and the V segment lost 5 bases, leaving 10 bases of the junction unmatched. Germline V gene sequence: CDR1 DFQATT, CDR2 SNEGSKA (reference sequence). The CDR3 is 15 residues long.